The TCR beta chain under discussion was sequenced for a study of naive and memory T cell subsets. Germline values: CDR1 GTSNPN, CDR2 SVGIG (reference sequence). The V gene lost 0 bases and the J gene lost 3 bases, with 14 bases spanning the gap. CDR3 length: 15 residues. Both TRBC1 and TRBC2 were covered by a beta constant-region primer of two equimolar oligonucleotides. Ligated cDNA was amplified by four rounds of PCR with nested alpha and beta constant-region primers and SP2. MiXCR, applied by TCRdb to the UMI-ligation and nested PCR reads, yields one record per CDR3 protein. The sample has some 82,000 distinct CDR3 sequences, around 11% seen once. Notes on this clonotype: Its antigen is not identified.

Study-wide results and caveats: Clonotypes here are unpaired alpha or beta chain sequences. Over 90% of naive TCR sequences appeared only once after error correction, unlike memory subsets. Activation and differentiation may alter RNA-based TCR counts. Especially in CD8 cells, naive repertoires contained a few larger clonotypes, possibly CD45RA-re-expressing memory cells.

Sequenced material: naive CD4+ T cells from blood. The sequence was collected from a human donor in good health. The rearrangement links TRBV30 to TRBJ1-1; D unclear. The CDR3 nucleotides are TGTGCCTGGAGTGTACTGGGGAAAAGGGACACTGAAGCTTTCTTT. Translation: CAWSVLGKRDTEAFF.